A single sample gave rise to the 18 T cell receptor beta chains below, sequenced in a study of blood T cell repertoires in COVID-19. TCRdb's table, derived via immunoSEQ multiplex PCR, lists solely in-frame clones and lacks some. The data show about 130,000 clones, with around 80% seen just once and 10% to 13% held by the top ten. Sequencing input: peripheral blood. Receptors were obtained from a human donor in a cohort sampled during active COVID-19.

The genes are TRBV12-5 and TRBJ1-1; D gene unclear. The CDR3 is 17 residues long. Germline V lookup: CDR1 LGHNT, CDR2 FRNRAP. Trimming took 2 bases from V and 0 from J, leaving 16 bases between them. The DNA for the CDR3 is TGTGCTAGTGGTTTGCCCGACGGGGTGGGAATGAACACTGAAGCTTTCTTT. Protein: CASGLPDGVGMNTEAFF.

J is TRBJ2-3 and V is TRBV5-1; D remains ambiguous. The CDR3 extends over 15 amino acids. Trimming stripped 0 bases from V and 1 base from J, with 9 bases between. The V gene's germline CDR1 is SGHRS and CDR2 YFSETQ. The CDR3 region has the DNA TGCGCCAGCAGCTTGGTCCTGTCTGGCACAGATACGCAGTATTTT. It encodes CASSLVLSGTDTQYF.

The chain has TRBV5-6 and TRBJ1-1; D is unclear. Germline V gene data show CDR1 as SGHDT and CDR2 as YYEEEE. V was clipped by 5 bases and J by 3 bases, with 11 bases between them. This CDR3 contains 13 residues. The CDR3, as DNA: TGTGCCAGCAGTCGAACAGATTACACTGAAGCTTTCTTT. This translates into CASSRTDYTEAFF.

The CDR3: CASRPAGGDTGELFF. In nucleotides, the CDR3 is TGTGCCAGCAGGCCGGCCGGGGGGGACACCGGGGAGCTGTTTTTT. The chain links TRBV2 to TRBJ2-2, with 8 bases that match TRBD2. CDR3 length: 15 residues. J was trimmed by 3 bases and V by 6 bases; bases with no gene match: 6. The germline gives CDR1 SNHLY, CDR2 FYNNEI. The complete variable domain, with remaining parts taken from reference TRBV2 and TRBJ2-2, reads EPEVTQTPSHQVTQMGQEVILRCVPISNHLYFYWYRQILGQKVEFLVSFYNNEISEKSEIFDDQFSVERPDGSNFTLKIRSTKLEDSAMYFCASRPAGGDTGELFFGEGSRLTVL.

This sequence joins TRBV10-2 and TRBJ1-4; no clear D gene. The CDR3 covers 12 residues. Per germline, CDR1 WSHSY and CDR2 SAAADI. The ends were cut back, 4 bases at V and 7 bases at J, with 7 bases in the middle. This CDR3 reads CASSVAGEKLFF. The CDR3 DNA sequence: TGCGCCAGCAGTGTTGCAGGTGAAAAACTGTTTTTT.

The chain recombines TRBV3-1 (or the pseudogene TRBV3-2) with TRBJ1-4; D not certain. Trimming removed 2 bases at V and 0 bases at J, with 7 bases between. The CDR3 contains 15 residues. In germline, CDR1 is LGHDT, CDR2 YNNKEL (reference sequence). The DNA of the CDR3 is TGTGCCAGCAGCCAAAGAGCCGCAACTAATGAAAAACTGTTTTTT. Its protein product is CASSQRAATNEKLFF.

The V gene is TRBV6-5, the J gene TRBJ2-3; no clear D. Germline CDR1 and CDR2: MNHEY and SVGAGI. V was shortened by 6 bases and J by 0 bases, with 13 bases between the two germline ends. This CDR3 region has 15 residues. CDR3 protein: CASRADTRSTDTQYF. The CDR3 nucleotides read TGTGCCAGCAGAGCCGACACACGTAGCACAGATACGCAGTATTTT.

The gene calls are TRBV29-1 and TRBJ2-7; possible D gene TRBD1, 6 bases. The V end was cut by 5 bases, the J end by 3 bases, with 11 bases between. The CDR3 has 12 amino acids. CDR1 and CDR2 from the germline V gene are SQVTM and ANQGSEA. CDR3 coding DNA: TGCAGCGTTCAAGGACAGTTCTACGAGCAGTACTTC. As protein: CSVQGQFYEQYF.

The chain uses TRBV7-9 and TRBJ1-1; D is unclear. Germline V gives CDR1 SEHNR, CDR2 FQNEAQ (reference sequence). The CDR3 sequence is 13 residues long. V dropped 3 bases and J dropped 1 base, with 6 bases sitting between them. CDR3 residues: CASSFSGNTEAFF. CDR3 DNA: TGTGCCAGCAGCTTCAGTGGGAACACTGAAGCTTTCTTT.

This chain joins TRBV7-8 and TRBJ1-1, with 7 bases fitting TRBD1. CDR3 size: 14 residues. The V gene's germline CDR1 is SGHVS and CDR2 FQNEAQ. After removal of 5 bases from V and 0 bases from J, the junction contained 3 bases not matched to a gene. The CDR3 sequence is CASSPGQLNTEAFF. CDR3 coding DNA: TGTGCCAGCAGCCCGGGACAGTTGAACACTGAAGCTTTCTTT.

The chain has TRBV24-1 and TRBJ2-2; D perhaps matches TRBD2 (6 bases). The length of the CDR3 is 16 residues. Germline-derived CDR1 and CDR2 are KGHDR and SFDVKD. V lost 4 bases to trimming and J lost 10 bases, with 21 bases between them. CDR3 loop: CATSEISLAGYEELFF. Written as DNA, the CDR3 is TGTGCCACCAGTGAAATTAGCCTCGCGGGGTACGAGGAGCTGTTTTTT.

The V gene is TRBV28, the J gene TRBJ1-5; D is unresolved. The CDR3 runs 13 residues. Germline-derived CDR1 and CDR2 are MDHEN and SYDVKM. V was clipped by 3 bases and J by 7 bases, with 10 bases between them. The CDR3 DNA reads TGTGCCAGCAGTTTGGAGAATGAGCAGCCCCAGCATTTT. This translates into CASSLENEQPQHF.

The V and J genes are TRBV13 and TRBJ2-1; 9 positions agree with TRBD2. There are 16 residues in the CDR3. The J segment lost 10 bases and the V segment lost 2 bases, leaving 12 bases of the junction unmatched. CDR1 and CDR2 from the germline V gene are PRHDT and FYEKMQ (reference sequence). The CDR3 spells CASSLRVAGALLEQFF. The DNA of the CDR3 is TGTGCCAGCAGCTTAAGGGTAGCGGGGGCCCTTTTAGAGCAGTTCTTC.

The V call is TRBV12-3 or TRBV12-4, the J call TRBJ1-2; 7 nucleotides match TRBD1. This CDR3 has 13 amino acids. V dropped 7 bases and J dropped 7; count of bases not matched to a gene: 9. As DNA, the CDR3 is TGTGCCAGCACTAGGGACAGTCTTGTTGGCTACACCTTC. Translation gives CASTRDSLVGYTF.

The rearrangement uses TRBV29-1 and TRBJ1-1; D gene ambiguous. In germline, CDR1 is SQVTM, CDR2 ANQGSEA. V lost 6 bases, J lost 3 bases, and 17 bases lay in between. This CDR3 is built from 14 residues. Here the CDR3 DNA reads TGCAGCGTGGCTTTAGCTGACGGGTACACTGAAGCTTTCTTT. Protein sequence: CSVALADGYTEAFF.

This clone came up many times. The chain combines TRBV5-4 with TRBJ2-7, with 9 bases lining up with TRBD2. V trimming: 4 bases; J trimming: 1 base; junction bases outside the gene matches: 9. The CDR3 totals 16 residues. Germline values: CDR1 SGHNT, CDR2 YYREEE (reference sequence). CDR3 sequence reads: CASSVPVTSGSYEQYF. DNA of the CDR3: TGTGCCAGCAGCGTTCCGGTGACTAGCGGTTCCTACGAGCAGTACTTC.

V gene TRBV6-5 combines with J gene TRBJ2-5, with D perhaps TRBD2 (6 bases). This CDR3 spans 15 amino acids. The V end was cut by 0 bases, the J end by 1 base, with 9 bases between. Germline CDR1 and CDR2: MNHEY and SVGAGI. The CDR3 DNA is TGTGCCAGCAGTTACTCGGGGGGAGTCCAAGAGACCCAGTACTTC. This sequence encodes CASSYSGGVQETQYF.

The chain has TRBV29-1 and TRBJ1-1, with a possible D match to TRBD1 (5 bases). CDR1 is SQVTM and CDR2 is ANQGSEA in the germline V gene. Trimming cost V 7 bases and J 3 bases, with 18 bases left between them. The CDR3 is 14 amino acids. Here the CDR3 DNA reads TGCAGCGAGGCATCGACGGGAGGGGACACTGAAGCTTTCTTT. Translation gives CSEASTGGDTEAFF.